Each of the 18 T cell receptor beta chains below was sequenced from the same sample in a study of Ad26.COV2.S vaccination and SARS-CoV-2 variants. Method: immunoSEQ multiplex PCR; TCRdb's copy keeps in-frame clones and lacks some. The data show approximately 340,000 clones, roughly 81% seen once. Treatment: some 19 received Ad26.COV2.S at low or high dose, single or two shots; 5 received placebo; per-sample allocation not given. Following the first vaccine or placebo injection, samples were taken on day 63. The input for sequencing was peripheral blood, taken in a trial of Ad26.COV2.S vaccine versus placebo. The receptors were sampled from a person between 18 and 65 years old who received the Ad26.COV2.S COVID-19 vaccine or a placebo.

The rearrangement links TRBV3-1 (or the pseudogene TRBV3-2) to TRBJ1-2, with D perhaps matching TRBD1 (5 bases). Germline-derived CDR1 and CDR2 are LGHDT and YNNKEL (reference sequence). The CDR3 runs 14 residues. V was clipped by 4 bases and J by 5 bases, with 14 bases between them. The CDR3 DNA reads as TGTGCCAGCAGCCCATTGGGGGGGTCTTATGGCTACACCTTC. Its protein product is CASSPLGGSYGYTF.

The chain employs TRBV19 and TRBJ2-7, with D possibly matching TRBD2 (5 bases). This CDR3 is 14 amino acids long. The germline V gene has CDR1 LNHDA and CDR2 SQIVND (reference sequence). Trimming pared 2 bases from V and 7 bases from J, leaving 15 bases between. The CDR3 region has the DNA TGTGCCAGTAGTATAAGCCCGGGAACGAAAGAGCAGTACTTC. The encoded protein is CASSISPGTKEQYF.

This chain's CDR3 is CASSLTGGVTEAFF. As DNA, the CDR3 is TGTGCCAGCAGTTTAACAGGGGGAGTCACTGAAGCTTTCTTT. The V and J genes are TRBV6-6 and TRBJ1-1; 8 bases map to TRBD1. Germline loops: CDR1 MNHNY, CDR2 SVGAGI (reference sequence). Trimming removed 4 bases from V and 4 bases from J; junction bases left unmatched: 5. This CDR3 comprises 14 residues.

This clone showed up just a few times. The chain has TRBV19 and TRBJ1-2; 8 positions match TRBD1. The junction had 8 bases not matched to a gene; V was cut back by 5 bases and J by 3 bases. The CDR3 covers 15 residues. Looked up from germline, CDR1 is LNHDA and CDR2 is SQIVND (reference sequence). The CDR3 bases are TGTGCCAGTAGTCCACGGACAGGGTCGGACTATGGCTACACCTTC. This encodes CASSPRTGSDYGYTF.

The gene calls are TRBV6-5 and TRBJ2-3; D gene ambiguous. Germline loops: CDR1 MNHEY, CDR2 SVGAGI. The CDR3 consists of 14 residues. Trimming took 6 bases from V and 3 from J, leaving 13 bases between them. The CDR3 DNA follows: TGTGCCAGCAGAGTGGGTTTTGAAACAGATACGCAGTATTTT. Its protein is CASRVGFETDTQYF.

CDR3 protein: CASTLAGGGTQYF. Written as DNA, the CDR3 is TGTGCCAGCACCCTAGCGGGAGGGGGGACCCAGTACTTC. The V call is TRBV6-5, the J call TRBJ2-5, with TRBD2 matching 12 bases. Germline values: CDR1 MNHEY, CDR2 SVGAGI. The CDR3 is made up of 13 amino acids. V was pared by 7 bases and J by 7 bases, with 4 bases of the junction left unmatched.

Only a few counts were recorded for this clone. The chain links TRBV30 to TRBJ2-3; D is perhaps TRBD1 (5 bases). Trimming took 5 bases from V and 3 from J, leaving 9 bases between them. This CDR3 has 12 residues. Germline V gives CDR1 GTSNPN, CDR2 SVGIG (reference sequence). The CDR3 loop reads CAWGAGTDTQYF. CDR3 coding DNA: TGTGCCTGGGGGGCAGGGACAGATACGCAGTATTTT.

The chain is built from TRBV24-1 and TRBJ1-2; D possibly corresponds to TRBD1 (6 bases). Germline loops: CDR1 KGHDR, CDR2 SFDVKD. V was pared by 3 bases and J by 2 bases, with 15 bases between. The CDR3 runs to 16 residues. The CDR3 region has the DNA TGTGCCACCAGTGATACAACCGGGACAAAAAACTATGGCTACACCTTC. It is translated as CATSDTTGTKNYGYTF.

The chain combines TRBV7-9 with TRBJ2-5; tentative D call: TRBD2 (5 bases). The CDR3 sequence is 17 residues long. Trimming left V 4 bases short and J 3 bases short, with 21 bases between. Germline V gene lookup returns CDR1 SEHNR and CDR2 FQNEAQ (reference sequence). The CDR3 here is CASSWEWVARHEETQYF. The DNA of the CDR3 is TGTGCCAGCAGCTGGGAGTGGGTCGCACGTCACGAAGAGACCCAGTACTTC.

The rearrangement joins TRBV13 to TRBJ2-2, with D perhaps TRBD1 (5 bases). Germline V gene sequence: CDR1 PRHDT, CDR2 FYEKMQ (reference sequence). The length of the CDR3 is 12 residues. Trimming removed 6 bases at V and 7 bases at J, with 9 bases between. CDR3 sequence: CASRGQIGELFF. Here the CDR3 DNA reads TGTGCCAGCAGGGGGCAAATCGGGGAGCTGTTTTTT. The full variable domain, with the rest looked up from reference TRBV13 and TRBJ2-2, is AAGVIQSPRHLIKEKRETATLKCYPIPRHDTVYWYQQGPGQDPQFLISFYEKMQSDKGSIPDRFSAQQFSDYHSELNMSSLELGDSALYFCASRGQIGELFFGEGSRLTVL.

In nucleotides, the CDR3 is TGTGCCAGCAGCTTCCGGGACGCTGAGCAGTTCTTC. Protein product: CASSFRDAEQFF. This chain joins TRBV7-9 and TRBJ2-1; D is tentatively TRBD1 or TRBD2 (5 bases each). CDR1 is SEHNR and CDR2 is FQNEAQ in the germline V gene (reference sequence). Deletions cut 3 bases from V and 9 bases from J, with 9 bases between. This CDR3 comprises 12 residues.

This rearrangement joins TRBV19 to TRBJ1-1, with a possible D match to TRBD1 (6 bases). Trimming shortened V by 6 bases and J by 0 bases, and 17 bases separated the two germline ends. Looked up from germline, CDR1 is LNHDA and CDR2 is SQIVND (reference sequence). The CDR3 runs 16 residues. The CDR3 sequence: CASSDNRDYMNTEAFF. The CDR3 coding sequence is TGTGCCAGTAGCGACAACAGGGACTATATGAACACTGAAGCTTTCTTT.

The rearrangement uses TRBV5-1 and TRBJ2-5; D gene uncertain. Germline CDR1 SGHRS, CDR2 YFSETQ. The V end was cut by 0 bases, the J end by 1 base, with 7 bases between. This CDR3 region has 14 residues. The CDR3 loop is CASSLVQIQETQYF. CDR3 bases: TGCGCCAGCAGCTTGGTTCAGATCCAAGAGACCCAGTACTTC.

The CDR3 here is CASSMGQGIETQYF. The DNA of the CDR3 is TGTGCCAGTAGTATGGGACAGGGGATTGAGACCCAGTACTTC. The chain combines TRBV19 with TRBJ2-5, with 10 bases identical to TRBD1. Trimming took 3 bases from V and 5 from J; bases not matched to a gene: 3. Germline assignment: CDR1 LNHDA and CDR2 SQIVND (reference sequence). The CDR3 has 14 residues.

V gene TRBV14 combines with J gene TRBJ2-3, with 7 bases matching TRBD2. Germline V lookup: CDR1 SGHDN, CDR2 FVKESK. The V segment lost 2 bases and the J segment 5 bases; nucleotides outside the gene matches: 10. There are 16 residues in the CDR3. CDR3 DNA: TGTGCCAGCAGCCAACTAGGACTAGAAAGTCAAGATACGCAGTATTTT. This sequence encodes CASSQLGLESQDTQYF.

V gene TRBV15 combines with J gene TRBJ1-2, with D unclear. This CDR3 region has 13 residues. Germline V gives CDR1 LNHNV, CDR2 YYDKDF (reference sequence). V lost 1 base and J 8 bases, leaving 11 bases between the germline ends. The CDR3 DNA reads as TGTGCCACCAGCAGAGCCGCGAGAGAGGGCTACACCTTC. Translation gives CATSRAAREGYTF.

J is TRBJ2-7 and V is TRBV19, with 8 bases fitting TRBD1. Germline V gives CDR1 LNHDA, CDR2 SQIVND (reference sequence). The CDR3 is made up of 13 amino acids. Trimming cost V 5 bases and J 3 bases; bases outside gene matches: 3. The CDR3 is CASSSGTGYEQYF. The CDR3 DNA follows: TGTGCCAGTAGTTCCGGGACAGGCTACGAGCAGTACTTC.

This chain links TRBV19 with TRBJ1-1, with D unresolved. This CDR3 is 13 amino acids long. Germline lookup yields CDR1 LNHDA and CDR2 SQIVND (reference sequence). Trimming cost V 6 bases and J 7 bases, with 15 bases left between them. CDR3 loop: CASSLVFNHEAFF. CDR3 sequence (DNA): TGTGCCAGTAGCCTAGTTTTTAACCATGAAGCTTTCTTT.